This T cell receptor (beta chain) was sequenced in a study of identical twins. Whole-study results and caveats: Where out-of-frame alpha sequences were twin-shared, they showed excess low generation probability. With beta out-of-frame sequences, excess sharing by twins was weaker.

Unique molecular identifiers were present on cDNA, and template switching added a universal primer site. From the 5' RACE reads, TCRdb called clonotypes with MiXCR, one entry per CDR3 protein. Seen here are approximately 410,000 distinct CDR3 sequences, approximately 17% observed once, and the top ten hold roughly 12%. Germline assignment: CDR1 DFQATT and CDR2 SNEGSKA (reference sequence). This CDR3 has 14 residues. V lost 3 bases and J 10 bases, leaving 19 bases between the germline ends. Among all donors, each was a healthy Caucasian. This clonotype was found many times. Its antigen is still unknown.

The V and J genes are TRBV20-1 and TRBJ2-1; D perhaps matches TRBD2 (5 bases). The receptor was derived from a man aged 50-60 years in good health. Sequencing input: naive T cells sorted from blood. The CDR3 DNA reads as TGCAGTGCTAGTGATCATCGGGGTTCTTCAGAGCAGTTCTTC. This gives the protein CSASDHRGSSEQFF.